Presented here are 21 T cell receptor beta chains from one specimen sequenced in a study of chemoradiotherapy in HPV16-positive cancers. The table came from immunoSEQ multiplex PCR; TCRdb's copy has only in-frame clones and leaves some out. The table lists just under 2,000 clones, around 80% of them singletons. The specimen comprised tumor tissue, sampled from a patient who underwent chemoradiotherapy. Receptors were obtained from a human donor with HPV-associated anogenital cancer.

The chain is built from TRBV6-5 and TRBJ1-2; possibly TRBD1 for D (5 bases). Looked up from germline, CDR1 is MNHEY and CDR2 is SVGAGI. The CDR3 spans 13 residues. V was clipped by 8 bases and J by 2 bases, with 12 bases between them. Here the CDR3 DNA reads TGTGCCAGCCGGCGGGGGGGGAACTATGGCTACACCTTC. Translating gives CASRRGGNYGYTF.

This chain connects TRBV5-5 to TRBJ2-1; TRBD2 matches 9 bases. The V and J ends lost 4 bases and 12 bases, in that order; junction bases with no gene match: 20. Germline CDR1 reads SGHKS; CDR2 reads YYEKEE (reference sequence). The CDR3 has 17 amino acids. CDR3: CASSLKLGLAGKSGQFF. CDR3 DNA: TGTGCCAGCAGCCTAAAATTGGGGCTAGCGGGAAAGTCGGGGCAGTTCTTC.

V usage is TRBV5-1 and J usage is TRBJ1-2; the match to TRBD1 covers 10 bases. V gave up 3 bases and J gave up 8 bases; unmatched junction bases: 7. This CDR3 has 14 residues. Germline V gives CDR1 SGHRS, CDR2 YFSETQ. CDR3 loop: CASSSTGTGDGYTF. The CDR3 DNA reads TGCGCCAGCAGCTCAACGGGGACAGGGGACGGCTACACCTTC.

V is TRBV10-1 and J is TRBJ1-4; D is ambiguous. V gave up 7 bases and J gave up 4 bases, with 7 bases separating them. This CDR3 has 12 amino acids. Germline V gene sequence: CDR1 WNHNN, CDR2 SYGVQD (reference sequence). The CDR3 DNA is TGCGCCAGCACTCGCCTTAATGAAAAACTGTTTTTT. It codes for CASTRLNEKLFF.

The gene calls are TRBV5-4 and TRBJ1-2; 8 bases align to TRBD1. Per germline, CDR1 SGHNT and CDR2 YYREEE (reference sequence). V lost 0 bases, J lost 5 bases, and 3 bases stayed unmatched. CDR3 length: 14 residues. CDR3 sequence: CASSLVDRGYGYTF. CDR3 bases: TGTGCCAGCAGCTTGGTCGACAGGGGTTATGGCTACACCTTC.

V gene TRBV5-6 combines with J gene TRBJ1-2; D is unclear. CDR3 length: 15 amino acids. The V gene lost 4 bases and the J gene lost 7 bases, with 20 bases spanning the gap. Germline V gene data show CDR1 as SGHDT and CDR2 as YYEEEE. This chain's CDR3 is CASSLLSQEGGGYTF. The CDR3 DNA reads as TGTGCCAGCAGCCTACTCAGCCAGGAGGGAGGTGGCTACACCTTC.

V gene TRBV7-9 combines with J gene TRBJ2-5, with 14 positions matching TRBD2. J lost 2 bases, V lost 5 bases, and 7 bases had no gene match. CDR3 length equals 17 residues. Germline CDR1 is SEHNR and CDR2 is FQNEAQ (reference sequence). The CDR3 coding sequence is TGTGCCAGCAGCCCGTCGAGGACTAGCGGGAGGCAAGAGACCCAGTACTTC. Protein product: CASSPSRTSGRQETQYF.

This clone was seen only once. This sequence joins TRBV7-9 and TRBJ1-1; a possible D gene is TRBD1 (5 bases). The CDR3 totals 15 residues. Between the trimmed V and J ends, which lost 5 bases and 11 bases, there was a span of 24 bases. Germline V lookup: CDR1 SEHNR, CDR2 FQNEAQ (reference sequence). CDR3 sequence: CASSLTGTPGGDAFF. The DNA of the CDR3 is TGTGCCAGCAGCCTCACCGGGACGCCGGGAGGTGACGCTTTCTTT.

The chain uses TRBV4-2 and TRBJ1-2; 7 nucleotides align to TRBD1. Germline V CDR1 and CDR2: LGHNA, YNFKEQ. Trimming took 0 bases from V and 6 from J; bases not matched to a gene: 7. The CDR3 is 15 residues long. The CDR3 coding sequence is TGTGCCAGCAGCCAAGAGGCTGGGACAGAGGATGGCTACACCTTC. It is translated as CASSQEAGTEDGYTF.

V usage is TRBV10-3 and J usage is TRBJ1-3; 9 positions agree with TRBD1. Trimming at V came to 6 bases and at J to 4 bases, leaving 7 bases not matched to a gene. CDR3 length: 15 residues. Germline V gene sequence: CDR1 ENHRY, CDR2 SYGVKD. The chain's CDR3 is CAISPRTGEGNTIYF. In nucleotides, the CDR3 is TGTGCCATCAGCCCCCGGACAGGGGAGGGAAACACCATATATTTT.

The chain carries TRBV13 and TRBJ1-1; D ambiguous. CDR1 PRHDT and CDR2 FYEKMQ come from the germline V gene (reference sequence). CDR3 size: 15 residues. The V end lost 4 bases, the J end lost 5 bases, and 17 bases lay between the germline ends. CDR3 in amino acids: CASSYRVQVGTEAFF. For the CDR3, the DNA is TGTGCCAGCAGCTACCGGGTCCAGGTAGGAACTGAAGCTTTCTTT.

This sequence joins TRBV19 and TRBJ2-7; 9 bases fit TRBD1. The V and J ends lost 8 bases and 4 bases, in that order; junction bases with no gene match: 9. The CDR3 has 14 residues. Germline assignment: CDR1 LNHDA and CDR2 SQIVND (reference sequence). CDR3 nucleotides: TGTGCCAGTTCCGTTCGGGACAGGGTTTACGAGCAGTACTTC. Translating gives CASSVRDRVYEQYF.

The chain joins TRBV7-2 to TRBJ1-3; TRBD1 is a possible D gene (5 bases). V was trimmed by 5 bases and J by 4 bases, leaving 18 bases between them. The germline gives CDR1 SGHTA, CDR2 FQGNSA. The CDR3 runs to 16 residues. The CDR3 DNA reads TGTGCCAGCAGCCCCCGTCCTTGGGGGATGGGAAACACCATATATTTT. This codes for CASSPRPWGMGNTIYF.

The chain combines TRBV5-6 with TRBJ2-1; 8 bases match TRBD1. Trimming took 3 bases from V and 4 from J; bases not matched to a gene: 9. The CDR3 contains 16 residues. CDR1 is SGHDT, CDR2 YYEEEE, per germline. This CDR3 is CASSCWGTGSYNEQFF. CDR3 sequence (DNA): TGTGCCAGCAGCTGCTGGGGGACAGGATCGTACAATGAGCAGTTCTTC.

V and J are TRBV7-4 and TRBJ2-5, with no clear D. Trimming took 5 bases from V and 5 from J, leaving 9 bases between them. The CDR3 spans 12 residues. CDR1 and CDR2 (germline): SGHVT, SQSDAQ. CDR3 in amino acids: CASSPEMETQYF. CDR3 DNA: TGTGCCAGCAGCCCTGAAATGGAGACCCAGTACTTC.

This sequence joins TRBV19 and TRBJ2-3; D is uncertain. This CDR3 comprises 15 residues. Germline V CDR1 and CDR2: LNHDA, SQIVND (reference sequence). Deletions cut 4 bases from V and 3 bases from J, with 14 bases between. The CDR3 region has the DNA TGTGCCAGTAGTAATGACCTGCTTGGTACAGATACGCAGTATTTT. It yields the protein CASSNDLLGTDTQYF.

The CDR3 nucleotides read TGCGCCAGCAGGGGAGCGGTCGGGGCCCAGCATTTT. This sequence encodes CASRGAVGAQHF. The genes are TRBV10-2 and TRBJ1-5; D is ambiguous. V was cut by 6 bases and J by 11 bases, with 14 bases left in between. Germline loops: CDR1 WSHSY, CDR2 SAAADI. This CDR3 contains 12 residues.

The rearrangement links TRBV5-1 to TRBJ2-3; D remains unclear. This CDR3 contains 16 residues. Germline CDR1 and CDR2: SGHRS and YFSETQ. The ends were cut back, 0 bases at V and 2 bases at J, with 13 bases in the middle. CDR3 DNA sequence: TGCGCCAGCAGCTTGGAAGGTCCCAGGAACACAGATACGCAGTATTTT. It codes for CASSLEGPRNTDTQYF.

This clone appeared once. The chain employs TRBV23-1 and TRBJ1-2; D is ambiguous. TRBV23-1 is an ORF, with its function uncertain. This CDR3 is 18 amino acids long. Trimming took off 0 bases at V and 4 bases at J, with 21 bases between the two ends. The CDR3 DNA is TGCGCCAGCAGTCAATCCGCGTTCAACCCAGGAGTGTCCTATGGCTACACCTTC. Translating it yields CASSQSAFNPGVSYGYTF.

J is TRBJ2-7 and V is TRBV21-1; the table gives TRBD1 as D, unverified against the DNA. TRBV21-1 counts as a pseudogene. The CDR3 is 16 amino acids. Here the CDR3 reads CASSNPGQGKRYEQYF. Written as DNA, the CDR3 is TGTGCCAGCAGCAATCCGGGACAGGGGAAGCGCTACGAGCAGTACTTC.

V is TRBV5-6 and J is TRBJ2-5; D is uncertain. With 4 bases removed from V and 5 bases from J, the gap between germline ends came to 15 bases. The CDR3 runs 14 residues. Germline V gene sequence: CDR1 SGHDT, CDR2 YYEEEE. CDR3 sequence: CASSLAGRLETQYF. In DNA form, the CDR3 reads TGTGCCAGCAGCCTGGCCGGGCGGCTGGAGACCCAGTACTTC.